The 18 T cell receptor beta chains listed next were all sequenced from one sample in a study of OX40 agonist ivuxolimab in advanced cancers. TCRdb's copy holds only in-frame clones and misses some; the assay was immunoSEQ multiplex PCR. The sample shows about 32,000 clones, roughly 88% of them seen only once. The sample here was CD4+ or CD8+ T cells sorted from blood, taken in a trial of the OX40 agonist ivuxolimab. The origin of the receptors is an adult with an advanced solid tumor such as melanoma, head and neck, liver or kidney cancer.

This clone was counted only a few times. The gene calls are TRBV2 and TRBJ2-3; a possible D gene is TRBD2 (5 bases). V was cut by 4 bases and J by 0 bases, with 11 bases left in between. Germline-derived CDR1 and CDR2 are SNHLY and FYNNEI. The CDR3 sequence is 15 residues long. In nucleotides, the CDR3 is TGTGCCAGCAGTGTTGAGGGCTATAGCACAGATACGCAGTATTTT. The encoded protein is CASSVEGYSTDTQYF.

In DNA, the CDR3 is TGTGCCAGCATAGGAGCTCTTTACGAGCAGTACTTC. Protein product: CASIGALYEQYF. J is TRBJ2-7 and V is TRBV21-1; the table gives TRBD2 as D, unverified against the DNA. TRBV21-1 is a pseudogene. CDR3 size: 12 residues.

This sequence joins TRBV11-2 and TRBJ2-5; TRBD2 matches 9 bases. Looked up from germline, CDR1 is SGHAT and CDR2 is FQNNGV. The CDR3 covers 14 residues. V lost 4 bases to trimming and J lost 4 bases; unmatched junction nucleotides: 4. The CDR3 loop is CASSSLSGGETQYF. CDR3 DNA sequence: TGTGCCAGCAGCTCTCTTAGCGGGGGAGAGACCCAGTACTTC.

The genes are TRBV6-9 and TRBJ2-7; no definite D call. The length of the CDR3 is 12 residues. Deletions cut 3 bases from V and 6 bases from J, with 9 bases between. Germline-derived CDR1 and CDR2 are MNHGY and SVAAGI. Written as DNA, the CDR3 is TGTGCCAGCAGTTACATTTTAGGCGAGCAGTACTTC. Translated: CASSYILGEQYF.

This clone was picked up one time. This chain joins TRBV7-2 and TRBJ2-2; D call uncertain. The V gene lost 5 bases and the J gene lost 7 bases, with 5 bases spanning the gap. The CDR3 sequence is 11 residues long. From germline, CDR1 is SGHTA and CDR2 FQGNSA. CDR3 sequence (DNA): TGTGCCAGCAGCATTAGCGGGGAGCTGTTTTTT. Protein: CASSISGELFF. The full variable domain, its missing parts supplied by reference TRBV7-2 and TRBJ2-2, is GAGVSQSPSNKVTEKGKDVELRCDPISGHTALYWYRQSLGQGLEFLIYFQGNSAPDKSGLPSDRFSAERTGGSVSTLTIQRTQQEDSAVYLCASSISGELFFGEGSRLTVL.

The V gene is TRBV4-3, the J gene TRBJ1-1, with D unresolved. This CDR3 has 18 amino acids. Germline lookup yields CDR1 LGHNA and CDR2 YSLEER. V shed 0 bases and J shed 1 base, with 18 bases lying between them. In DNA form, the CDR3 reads TGCGCCAGCAGCCAAGAAGTTAGTTCGGAGAGGTGGAACACTGAAGCTTTCTTT. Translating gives CASSQEVSSERWNTEAFF.

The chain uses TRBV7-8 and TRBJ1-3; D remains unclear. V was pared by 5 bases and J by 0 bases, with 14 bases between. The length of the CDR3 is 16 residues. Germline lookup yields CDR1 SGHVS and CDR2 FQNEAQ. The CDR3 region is CASSVGPESSGNTIYF. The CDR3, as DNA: TGTGCCAGCAGCGTCGGACCTGAAAGCTCTGGAAACACCATATATTTT.

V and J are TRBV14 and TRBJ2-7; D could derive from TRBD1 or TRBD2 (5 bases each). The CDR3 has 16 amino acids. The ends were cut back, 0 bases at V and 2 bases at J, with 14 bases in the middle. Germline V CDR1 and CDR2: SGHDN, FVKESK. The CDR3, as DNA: TGTGCCAGCAGCCAAGAATTTGGGACGGCAACCTACGAGCAGTACTTC. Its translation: CASSQEFGTATYEQYF.

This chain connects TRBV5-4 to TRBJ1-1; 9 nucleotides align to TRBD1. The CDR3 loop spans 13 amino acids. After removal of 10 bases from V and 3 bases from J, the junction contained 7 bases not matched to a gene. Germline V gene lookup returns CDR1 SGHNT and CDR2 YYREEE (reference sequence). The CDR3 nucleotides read TGTGCCTACGGACAGGGGTTGGACACTGAAGCTTTCTTT. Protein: CAYGQGLDTEAFF.

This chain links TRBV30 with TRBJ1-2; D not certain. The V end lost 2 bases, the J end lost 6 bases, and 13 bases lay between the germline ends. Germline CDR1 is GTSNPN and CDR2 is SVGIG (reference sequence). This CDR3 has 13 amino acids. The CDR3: CAWSLVRNDGYTF. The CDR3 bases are TGTGCCTGGAGTTTGGTTCGGAACGATGGCTACACCTTC.

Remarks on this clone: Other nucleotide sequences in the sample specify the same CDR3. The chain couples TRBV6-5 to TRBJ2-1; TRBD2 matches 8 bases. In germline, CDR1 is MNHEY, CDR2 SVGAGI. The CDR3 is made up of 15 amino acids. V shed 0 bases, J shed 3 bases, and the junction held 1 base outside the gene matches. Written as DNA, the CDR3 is TGTGCCAGCAGTTACTCCGGGGGGGGCTACAATGAGCAGTTCTTC. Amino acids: CASSYSGGGYNEQFF.

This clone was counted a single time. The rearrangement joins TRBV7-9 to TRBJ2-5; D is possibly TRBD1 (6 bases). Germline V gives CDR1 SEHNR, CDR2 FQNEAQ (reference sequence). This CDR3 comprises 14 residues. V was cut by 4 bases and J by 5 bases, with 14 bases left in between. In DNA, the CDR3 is TGTGCCAGCAGCTCCGACAGGTTTATGGAGACCCAGTACTTC. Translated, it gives CASSSDRFMETQYF. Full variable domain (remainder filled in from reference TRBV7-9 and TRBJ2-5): DTGVSQNPRHKITKRGQNVTFRCDPISEHNRLYWYRQTLGQGPEFLTYFQNEAQLEKSRLLSDRFSAERPKGSFSTLEIQRTEQGDSAMYLCASSSDRFMETQYFGPGTRLLVL.

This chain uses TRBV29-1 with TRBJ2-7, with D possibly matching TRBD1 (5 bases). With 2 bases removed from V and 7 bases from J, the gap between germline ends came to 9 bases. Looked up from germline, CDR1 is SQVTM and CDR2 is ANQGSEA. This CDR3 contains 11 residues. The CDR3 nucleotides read TGCAGCGTTGAAAAAGGGGTAGAGCAGTACTTC. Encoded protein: CSVEKGVEQYF.

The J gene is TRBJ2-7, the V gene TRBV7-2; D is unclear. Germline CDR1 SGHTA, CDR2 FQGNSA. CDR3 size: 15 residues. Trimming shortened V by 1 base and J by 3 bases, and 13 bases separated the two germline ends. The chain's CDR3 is CASSLDASGYYEQYF. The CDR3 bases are TGTGCCAGCAGCTTAGATGCCTCGGGTTACTACGAGCAGTACTTC.

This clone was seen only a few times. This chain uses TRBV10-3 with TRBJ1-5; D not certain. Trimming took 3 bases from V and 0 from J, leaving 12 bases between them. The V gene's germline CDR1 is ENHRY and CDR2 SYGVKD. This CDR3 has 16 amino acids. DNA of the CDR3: TGTGCCATCAGTGAAGCAGAGACCATTAGCAATCAGCCCCAGCATTTT. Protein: CAISEAETISNQPQHF.

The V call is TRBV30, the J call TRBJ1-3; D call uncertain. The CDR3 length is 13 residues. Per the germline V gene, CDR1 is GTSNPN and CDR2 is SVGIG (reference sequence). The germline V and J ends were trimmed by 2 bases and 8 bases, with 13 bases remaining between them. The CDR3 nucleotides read TGTGCCTGGAGTCTCCGACCTGGGGACACCATATATTTT. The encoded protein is CAWSLRPGDTIYF.

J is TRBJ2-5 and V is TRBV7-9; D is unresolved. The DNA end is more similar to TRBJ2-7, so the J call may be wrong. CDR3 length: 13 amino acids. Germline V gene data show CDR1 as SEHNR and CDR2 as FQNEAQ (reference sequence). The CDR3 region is CASSSLLTYEQYF. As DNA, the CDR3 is TGTGCCAGCAGCTCGCTATTAACCTACGAGCAGTACTTC.

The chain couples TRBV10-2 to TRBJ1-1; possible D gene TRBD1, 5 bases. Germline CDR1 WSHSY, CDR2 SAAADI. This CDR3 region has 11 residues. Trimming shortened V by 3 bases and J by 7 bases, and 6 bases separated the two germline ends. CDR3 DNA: TGCGCCAGCAGTGAAGGACATGAAGCTTTCTTT. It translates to CASSEGHEAFF.